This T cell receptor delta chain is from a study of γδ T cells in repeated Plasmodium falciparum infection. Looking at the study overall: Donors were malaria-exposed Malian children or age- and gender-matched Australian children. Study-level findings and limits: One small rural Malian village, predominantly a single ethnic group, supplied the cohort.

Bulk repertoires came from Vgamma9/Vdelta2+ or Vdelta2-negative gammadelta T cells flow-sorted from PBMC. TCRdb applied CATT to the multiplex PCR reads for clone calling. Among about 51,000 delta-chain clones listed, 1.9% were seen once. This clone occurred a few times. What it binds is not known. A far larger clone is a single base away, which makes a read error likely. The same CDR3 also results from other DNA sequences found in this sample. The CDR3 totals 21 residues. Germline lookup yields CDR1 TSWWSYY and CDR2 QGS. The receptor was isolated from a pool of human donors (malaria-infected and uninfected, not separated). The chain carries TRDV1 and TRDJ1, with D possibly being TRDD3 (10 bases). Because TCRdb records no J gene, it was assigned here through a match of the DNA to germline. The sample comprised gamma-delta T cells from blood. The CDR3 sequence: CALGGGLPTNWGIRLADKLIF. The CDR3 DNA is TGTGCTCTTGGGGGAGGCCTTCCTACAAACTGGGGGATTCGGCTAGCCGACAAACTCATCTTT.